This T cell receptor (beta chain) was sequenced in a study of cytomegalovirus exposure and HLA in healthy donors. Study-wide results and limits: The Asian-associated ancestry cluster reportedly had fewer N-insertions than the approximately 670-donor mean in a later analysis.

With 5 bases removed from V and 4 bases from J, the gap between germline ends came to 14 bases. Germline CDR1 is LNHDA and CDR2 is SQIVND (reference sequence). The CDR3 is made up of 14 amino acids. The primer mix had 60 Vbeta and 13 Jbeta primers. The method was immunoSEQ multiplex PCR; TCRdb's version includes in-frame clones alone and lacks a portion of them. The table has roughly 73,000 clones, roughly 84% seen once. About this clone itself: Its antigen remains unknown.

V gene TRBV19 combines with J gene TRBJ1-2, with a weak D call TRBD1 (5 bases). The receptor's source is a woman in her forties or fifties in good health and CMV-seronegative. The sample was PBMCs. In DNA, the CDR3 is TGTGCCAGTAGTCCCCAGGGCCCAGGCTATGGCTACACCTTC. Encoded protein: CASSPQGPGYGYTF.